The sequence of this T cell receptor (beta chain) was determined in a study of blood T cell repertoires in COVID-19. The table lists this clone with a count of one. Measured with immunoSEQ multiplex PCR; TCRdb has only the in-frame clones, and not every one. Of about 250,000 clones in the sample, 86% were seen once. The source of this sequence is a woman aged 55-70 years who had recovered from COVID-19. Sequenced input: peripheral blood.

The CDR3 nucleotides read TGCGCCAGCAGCCCCCGTGGCAGGACAGGGGGCTACGAGCAGTACTTC. Its translation: CASSPRGRTGGYEQYF. The rearrangement links TRBV4-1 to TRBJ2-7; 10 bases are a match to TRBD1. The J segment lost 3 bases and the V segment lost 4 bases, leaving 9 bases of the junction unmatched. The length of the CDR3 is 16 residues. In germline, CDR1 is MGHRA, CDR2 YSYEKL.